These 14 T cell receptor beta chains were all obtained from the same sample, sequenced in a study of blood T cells in healthy people across ages. Primers used in a second PCR of about 7 to 12 cycles were a sample-barcoded 5' primer and a J-beta primer mix. TCRdb independently ran MiXCR on the 5' RACE reads; one entry per CDR3 protein. The sample lists some 760,000 distinct CDR3 sequences; more than 20% were seen once. This sample also belongs to another study, concerning T cells of mothers and their children.

Sample: blood. Receptors originate from a boy between 10 and 17 years old in good health.

This clonotype was detected only a few times. The genes are TRBV12-3 or TRBV12-4 and TRBJ2-5; 11 bases match TRBD2. The CDR3 is 16 amino acids. V lost 5 bases to trimming and J lost 3 bases; unmatched junction nucleotides: 8. The CDR3 here is CASSHPGTSGKETQYF. DNA of the CDR3: TGTGCCAGCAGTCATCCCGGGACTAGCGGAAAAGAGACCCAGTACTTC.

A few counts support this clonotype. The rearrangement joins TRBV4-1 to TRBJ1-2, with D tentatively TRBD1 (6 bases). V was shortened by 1 base and J by 7 bases, with 10 bases between the two germline ends. CDR3 length: 13 amino acids. Germline assignment: CDR1 MGHRA and CDR2 YSYEKL. CDR3 bases: TGCGCCAGCAGCCAAGTCCAGGGGAGTGGCTACACCTTC. It codes for CASSQVQGSGYTF.

The CDR3 DNA follows: TGCGCCAGCAGCCGCGGACAAGTCTACAATGAGCAGTTCTTC. Encoded protein: CASSRGQVYNEQFF. The chain joins TRBV5-1 to TRBJ2-7; D perhaps matches TRBD1 (5 bases). The J call could be wrong; TRBJ2-1 is a better fit for the DNA end. Per the germline V gene, CDR1 is SGHRS and CDR2 is YFSETQ. The CDR3 covers 14 residues.

For the CDR3, the DNA is TGTGCCTCCTCCCGGCTAGCGGGGCTCGAGACCCAGTACTTC. This codes for CASSRLAGLETQYF. The chain is built from TRBV3-1 and TRBJ2-5, with 9 bases identical to TRBD2. The CDR3 loop spans 14 amino acids. Germline-derived CDR1 and CDR2 are LGHDT and YNNKEL (reference sequence). Trimming cost V 11 bases and J 5 bases; bases outside gene matches: 12.

This clonotype came up a few times. The CDR3 reads CASSERGARTDTQYF. CDR3 sequence (DNA): TGTGCCAGCAGCGAGCGGGGGGCCCGGACAGATACGCAGTATTTT. The rearrangement uses TRBV7-8 and TRBJ2-3; 9 bases match TRBD2. V trimming: 5 bases; J trimming: 3 bases; junction bases outside the gene matches: 6. CDR3 length equals 15 residues. Germline CDR1 and CDR2: SGHVS and FQNEAQ.

This chain uses TRBV2 with TRBJ2-5, with D possibly TRBD1 on 5 matching bases. The J call is in doubt because the DNA end fits TRBJ2-7 better. Germline V gene data show CDR1 as SNHLY and CDR2 as FYNNEI. The CDR3 loop spans 14 amino acids. The CDR3 region has the DNA TGTGCCAGCAGTCAGACAGTTCTCCCTAACGAGCAGTACTTC. This encodes CASSQTVLPNEQYF.

This clonotype was seen more than once but under ten times. V is TRBV29-1 and J is TRBJ1-3; D call uncertain. Germline CDR1 is SQVTM and CDR2 is ANQGSEA. V was clipped by 2 bases and J by 2 bases, with 13 bases between them. The CDR3 totals 15 residues. Here the CDR3 DNA reads TGCAGCGTTGAACTTGGGAGGGATACTGGAAACACCATATATTTT. Translated, it gives CSVELGRDTGNTIYF.

The rearrangement uses TRBV7-9 and TRBJ2-5, with a weak D call TRBD2 (6 bases). The DNA end lines up better with TRBJ2-7; the J call may be wrong. The CDR3 contains 16 residues. Germline CDR1 SEHNR, CDR2 FQNEAQ (reference sequence). The CDR3 DNA is TGTGCCAGCAGCTTAATGCAACGGGGGATGTGGGACGAGCAGTACTTC. It is translated as CASSLMQRGMWDEQYF.

A few counts support this clonotype. The chain couples TRBV20-1 to TRBJ1-1; D is undetermined. The CDR3 is 12 residues long. In germline, CDR1 is DFQATT, CDR2 SNEGSKA (reference sequence). Trimming cost V 2 bases and J 4 bases, with 8 bases left between them. The CDR3 region is CSARYEGTEAFF. In nucleotides, the CDR3 is TGCAGTGCTAGATACGAGGGCACTGAAGCTTTCTTT.

The sample holds a few counts of this clonotype. This chain uses TRBV2 with TRBJ2-5, with 12 bases fitting TRBD2. The end of the DNA fits TRBJ2-1 better, so the J call may be wrong. This CDR3 region has 14 residues. CDR1 SNHLY and CDR2 FYNNEI come from the germline V gene. CDR3 protein: CASSYSGLAGEQFF. CDR3 bases: TGTGCCAGCAGTTATTCGGGACTAGCGGGTGAGCAGTTCTTC.

The chain employs TRBV7-9 and TRBJ2-1; tentatively, D is TRBD2 (6 bases). Germline values: CDR1 SEHNR, CDR2 FQNEAQ (reference sequence). Trimming took 5 bases from V and 5 from J, leaving 16 bases between them. This CDR3 is built from 15 residues. The DNA for the CDR3 is TGTGCCAGCAGCCCCAGTGGGGGGAGTCACAATGAGCAGTTCTTC. It encodes CASSPSGGSHNEQFF.

V usage is TRBV27 and J usage is TRBJ1-1, with a weak D call TRBD1 (5 bases). This CDR3 is built from 12 residues. Germline assignment: CDR1 MNHEY and CDR2 SMNVEV (reference sequence). Trimming took off 6 bases at V and 11 bases at J, with 16 bases between the two ends. CDR3 sequence reads: CASSTSGRTAFF. CDR3 in DNA: TGTGCCAGCAGCACATCAGGGAGGACCGCTTTCTTT.

V is TRBV24-1 and J is TRBJ2-1; D is possibly TRBD1 (5 bases). Trimming shortened V by 1 base and J by 4 bases, and 10 bases separated the two germline ends. The CDR3 is 15 amino acids. The germline V gene encodes CDR1 KGHDR and CDR2 SFDVKD. CDR3 DNA sequence: TGTGCCACCAGTGATTTTAAACAGGCTTACAATGAGCAGTTCTTC. This translates into CATSDFKQAYNEQFF.

This clonotype was recorded a few times. The chain is built from TRBV29-1 and TRBJ1-3; TRBD1 aligns across 8 bases. This CDR3 has 17 amino acids. Trimming at V came to 0 bases and at J to 0 bases, leaving 7 bases not matched to a gene. Germline V CDR1 and CDR2: SQVTM, ANQGSEA. CDR3 DNA: TGCAGCGTTGAAGAGGGGGCAGGGGGCCTCTCTGGAAACACCATATATTTT. The encoded protein is CSVEEGAGGLSGNTIYF.